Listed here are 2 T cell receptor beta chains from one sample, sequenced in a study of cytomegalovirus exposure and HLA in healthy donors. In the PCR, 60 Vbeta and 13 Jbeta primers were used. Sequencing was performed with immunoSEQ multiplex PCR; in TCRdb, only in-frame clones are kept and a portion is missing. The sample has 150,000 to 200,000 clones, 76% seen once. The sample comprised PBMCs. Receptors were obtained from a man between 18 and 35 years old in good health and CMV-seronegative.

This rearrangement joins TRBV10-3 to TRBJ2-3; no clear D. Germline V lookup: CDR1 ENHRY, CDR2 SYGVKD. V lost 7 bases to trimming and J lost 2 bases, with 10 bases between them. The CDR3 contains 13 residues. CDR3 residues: CAITADSTDTQYF. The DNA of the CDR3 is TGTGCCATCACCGCGGATTCCACAGATACGCAGTATTTT.

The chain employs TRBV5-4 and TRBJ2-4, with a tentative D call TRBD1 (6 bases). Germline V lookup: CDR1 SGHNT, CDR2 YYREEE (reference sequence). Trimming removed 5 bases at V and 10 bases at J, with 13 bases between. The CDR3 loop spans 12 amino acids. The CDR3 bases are TGTGCCAGCAGTCCCGACAGGCATATTCAGTACTTC. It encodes CASSPDRHIQYF.